The rows below give T cell receptor beta chains drawn from one sample of a study of blood T cell repertoires in COVID-19. Repertoires were generated with immunoSEQ multiplex PCR, while TCRdb's copy carries only in-frame clones and drops some. The repertoire includes roughly 230,000 clones, 65% to 85% of them detected once, and 3.4% sits in the top ten. The sequenced material came from PBMCs or T cells enriched from blood (not recorded which). The receptor source for this set is a middle-aged man who had recovered from COVID-19. Each CDR3 is given without its conserved first and last residue.

j_call | cdr3_length | v_call | cdr3_aa
TRBJ1-2 | 13 | TRBV18 | ASSPLQEPNYGYT
TRBJ2-7 | 13 | TRBV5-1 | ASSLRQGERYEQY
TRBJ2-5 | 12 | TRBV24-1 | ATSRTESQETQY
TRBJ2-1 | 10 | TRBV18 | ASSLQGNEQF
TRBJ2-3 | 13 | TRBV5-1 | ASSLTGGETDTQY
TRBJ1-4 | 12 | TRBV28 | ASSLTEAGEKLF
TRBJ2-7 | 10 | TRBV30 | ACRGGSYEQY
TRBJ2-7 | 12 | TRBV9 | ASSVLATNYEQY
TRBJ1-5 | 12 | TRBV7-2 | ASSLRQGNQPQH
TRBJ2-5 | 13 | TRBV15 | ATSRGTGLFETQY
TRBJ1-4 | 13 | TRBV20-1 | SASDGGQINEKLF
TRBJ1-2 | 10 | TRBV6-5 | ASGQGGYGYT
TRBJ1-2 | 13 | TRBV3-1/TRBV3-2 | ASSQDQGLNYGYT
TRBJ2-2 | 11 | TRBV24-1 | ATSDLQAGELF
TRBJ2-3 | 13 | TRBV6-5 | ASSYLRGGTDTQY
TRBJ1-5 | 12 | TRBV6-4 | ASSPDRADQPQH
TRBJ1-2 | 13 | TRBV3-1/TRBV3-2 | ASSYSRISHYGYT
TRBJ2-4 | 11 | TRBV6-1 | ASSDRQGRIQY
TRBJ2-3 | 16 | TRBV19 | ASAHPLLAGGGTDTQY
TRBJ1-1 | 15 | TRBV19 | ASSYHFRGDGNTEAF
TRBJ2-1 | 12 | TRBV11-3 | ASSLAGDYNEQF
TRBJ1-2 | 11 | TRBV30 | AWRTATNYGYT
TRBJ2-7 | 13 | TRBV4-1 | ASSQALRLAGEQY
TRBJ1-6 | 13 | TRBV11-2 | ASRGYDRGNSPLH
TRBJ2-1 | 13 | TRBV27 | ASSLSSTSGTEQF
TRBJ2-1 | 11 | TRBV6-5 | ASSYSGFNEQF
TRBJ1-4 | 13 | TRBV7-2 | ASSSAPGQNEKLF
TRBJ2-2 | 9 | TRBV20-1 | SARSVRELF
TRBJ2-2 | 12 | TRBV30 | AWSVQGATGELF
TRBJ2-3 | 12 | TRBV5-1 | ASRGGGGTDTQY
TRBJ2-7 | 12 | TRBV6-5 | ASSYGQGAYEQY
TRBJ1-2 | 12 | TRBV5-4 | ASSNRDSSYGYT
TRBJ1-3 | 16 | TRBV3-1/TRBV3-2 | ASSQAWGGQLSGNTIY
TRBJ1-6 | 14 | TRBV10-2 | ASSESRQPYNSPLH
TRBJ2-7 | 14 | TRBV27 | ASSLSAGGYPYEQY
TRBJ2-1 | 13 | TRBV6-5 | ASSYWGDSYNEQF
TRBJ2-3 | 13 | TRBV13 | ASSRDRGQTDTQY
TRBJ1-5 | 12 | TRBV5-1 | ASSFEGGNQPQH
TRBJ2-5 | 13 | TRBV7-3 | ASSLSLAGGGTQY
TRBJ1-2 | 12 | TRBV5-4 | ASSKDSSNYGYT
TRBJ1-1 | 13 | TRBV6-1 | ASSDITGFGTEAF
TRBJ2-1 | 14 | TRBV7-3 | ASSLRAGHENNEQF
TRBJ2-5 | 13 | TRBV10-3 | AISESSVAQETQY
TRBJ2-2 | 14 | TRBV7-9 | ASSLGFTLETGELF
TRBJ2-1 | 12 | TRBV25-1 | ASIGVGIHNEQF
TRBJ2-2 | 14 | TRBV5-4 | ASSPGGKRNTGELF
TRBJ2-7 | 12 | TRBV5-6 | ASSSPGQGYEQY
TRBJ2-1 | 13 | TRBV6-5 | ASSPGLAVGNEQF